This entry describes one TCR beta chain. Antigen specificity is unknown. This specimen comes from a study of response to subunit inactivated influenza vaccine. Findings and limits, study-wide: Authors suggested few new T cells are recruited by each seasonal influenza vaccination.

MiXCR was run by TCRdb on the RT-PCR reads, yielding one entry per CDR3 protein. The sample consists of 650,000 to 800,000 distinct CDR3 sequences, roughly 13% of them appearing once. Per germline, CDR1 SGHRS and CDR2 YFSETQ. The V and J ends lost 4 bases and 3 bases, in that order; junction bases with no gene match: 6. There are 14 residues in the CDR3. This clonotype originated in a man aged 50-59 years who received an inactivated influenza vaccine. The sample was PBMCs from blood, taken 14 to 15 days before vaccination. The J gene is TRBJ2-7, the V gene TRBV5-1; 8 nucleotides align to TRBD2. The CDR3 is CASSLQRENYEQYF. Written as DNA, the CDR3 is TGCGCCAGCAGCCTACAGCGGGAGAACTACGAGCAGTACTTC. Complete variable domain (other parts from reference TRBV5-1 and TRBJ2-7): KAGVTQTPRYLIKTRGQQVTLSCSPISGHRSVSWYQQTPGQGLQFLFEYFSETQRNKGNFPGRFSGRQFSNSRSEMNVSTLELGDSALYLCASSLQRENYEQYFGPGTRLTVT.